This T cell receptor (beta chain) was sequenced in a study of control samples from healthy donors and cancer patients. V was pared by 5 bases and J by 3 bases, with 10 bases of the junction left unmatched. The CDR3 contains 15 residues. Looked up from germline, CDR1 is SEHNR and CDR2 is FQNEAQ (reference sequence). This table comes from immunoSEQ multiplex PCR, and its TCRdb copy is limited to in-frame clones, with some not included. The table has 100,000 to 120,000 clones, roughly 90% seen once. The sequencing sample was made of PBMCs. This clonotype was obtained from a woman in her sixties or seventies with lung cancer. The chain is built from TRBV7-9 and TRBJ2-7, with 7 bases fitting TRBD2. In nucleotides, the CDR3 is TGTGCCAGCAGCCCCAGTACTAGCGTTCTCTACGAGCAGTACTTC. It translates to CASSPSTSVLYEQYF.